The present TCR beta chain was sequenced within a study of cytomegalovirus exposure and HLA in healthy donors. A remark on this clone: The antigen is not known.

The PCR ran on 60 Vbeta and 13 Jbeta primers. Sequenced by immunoSEQ multiplex PCR; TCRdb stores in-frame clones only, minus some. Among about 170,000 clones, about four fifths were seen once, and the ten largest hold about 2.4%. CDR3 length: 15 amino acids. The trim removed 5 bases at V and 3 bases at J, leaving 6 bases unmatched. The germline V gene encodes CDR1 SEHNR and CDR2 FQNEAQ (reference sequence). Findings and limits, study-wide: The HLA-A and HLA-B alleles of most subjects were reportedly predicted accurately from TCR beta sequences. Earlier analysis yielded a pattern in which most TCR beta V segments were productive about 90% or about 30% of the time. There were several of the most significant clusters that appeared linked to common viral pathogens in a later analysis.

The TCR was taken from a male donor in good health and CMV-seronegative. This chain links TRBV7-9 with TRBJ2-5; 10 bases are a match to TRBD1. The source material was PBMCs. CDR3 sequence reads: CASSPEGQGEETQYF. The CDR3, as DNA: TGTGCCAGCAGCCCGGAAGGACAGGGGGAAGAGACCCAGTACTTC.